This entry lists 20 T cell receptor beta chains sequenced from one sample in a study of T cell repertoires in cytomegalovirus infection. TCRdb ran MiXCR on the reads and lists one entry per CDR3 protein. The sample carries approximately 490,000 distinct CDR3 sequences, around 10% recorded once. Sequencing was done on a sample of PBMCs. The receptors derive from a human donor in good health (CMV status not recorded). Some clones in this sample may be carry-over from other donors' samples.

This clonotype showed up many times. The chain is built from TRBV7-3 and TRBJ2-3; D call uncertain. Trimming pared 3 bases from V and 1 base from J, leaving 17 bases between. From germline, CDR1 is SGHTA and CDR2 FQGTGA. The CDR3 runs to 17 residues. Written as DNA, the CDR3 is TGTGCCAGCAGCTTGTTGGGTCTTTCCGACCGCACAGATACGCAGTATTTT. Amino acids: CASSLLGLSDRTDTQYF.

This clonotype came up many times. The chain links TRBV7-9 to TRBJ2-5; D ambiguous. This CDR3 contains 14 residues. Trimming left V 1 base short and J 5 bases short, with 11 bases between. The germline CDR1 and CDR2 sequences are SEHNR and FQNEAQ (reference sequence). CDR3 bases: TGTGCCAGCAGCTTAGTTCTACAAGGCGAGACCCAGTACTTC. Protein: CASSLVLQGETQYF.

This clonotype was observed many times. The CDR3 DNA sequence: TGCAGTGCTGGGGCCGGGGACAGGCTTTATGGCTACACCTTC. This sequence encodes CSAGAGDRLYGYTF. J is TRBJ1-2 and V is TRBV20-1, with 8 bases that match TRBD1. The junction had 10 bases not matched to a gene; V was cut back by 5 bases and J by 5 bases. The CDR3 has 14 amino acids. Per the germline V gene, CDR1 is DFQATT and CDR2 is SNEGSKA (reference sequence).

This clonotype was observed many times. The chain joins TRBV7-8 to TRBJ2-1; D may be TRBD2 (5 bases). V was cut by 1 base and J by 7 bases, with 8 bases left in between. Germline V gene sequence: CDR1 SGHVS, CDR2 FQNEAQ. CDR3 size: 13 residues. CDR3 residues: CASSLGGSNEQFF. CDR3 coding DNA: TGTGCCAGCAGCTTAGGAGGGAGTAATGAGCAGTTCTTC.

This clonotype was observed at least ten times. V is TRBV19 and J is TRBJ2-1; 7 bases line up with TRBD2. V was pared by 5 bases and J by 5 bases, with 15 bases of the junction left unmatched. The CDR3 consists of 17 residues. Germline-derived CDR1 and CDR2 are LNHDA and SQIVND (reference sequence). Here the CDR3 reads CASSAITSASLHNEQFF. The CDR3 DNA reads as TGTGCCAGTAGTGCGATTACTAGCGCTTCACTCCACAATGAGCAGTTCTTC.

Ten or more counts support this clonotype. The chain couples TRBV2 to TRBJ2-2, with 7 positions matching TRBD1. CDR1 is SNHLY, CDR2 FYNNEI, per germline. V was clipped by 6 bases and J by 4 bases; unmatched bases: 8. The CDR3 totals 15 residues. CDR3 region: CASRADRAATGELFF. For the CDR3, the DNA is TGTGCCAGCAGAGCAGACAGGGCGGCCACCGGGGAGCTGTTTTTT.

This clonotype was detected ten times or more. This CDR3 reads CSARVAGTDTQYF. The CDR3 nucleotides are TGCAGTGCTAGAGTAGCGGGCACAGATACGCAGTATTTT. The V call is TRBV20-1, the J call TRBJ2-3; D possibly corresponds to TRBD2 (6 bases). CDR1 and CDR2 from the germline V gene are DFQATT and SNEGSKA (reference sequence). This CDR3 region has 13 residues. The ends were cut back, 1 base at V and 1 base at J, with 6 bases in the middle.

In its sample, this clonotype was seen many times. V and J are TRBV7-6 and TRBJ1-6; 7 positions match TRBD1. Germline V gene data show CDR1 as SGHVS and CDR2 as FNYEAQ. The CDR3 has 18 amino acids. Losses at the gene ends were 2 bases for V and 6 bases for J; bases not matched to a gene: 13. The DNA of the CDR3 is TGTGCCAGCAGCTTAACGGCGGGGGGAGGGGGCTTTAATTCACCCCTCCACTTT. Translated: CASSLTAGGGGFNSPLHF.

The V gene is TRBV11-3, the J gene TRBJ2-1, with no clear D. Germline lookup yields CDR1 SGHNT and CDR2 YENEEA. Trimming took off 4 bases at V and 9 bases at J, with 10 bases between the two ends. CDR3 length: 12 amino acids. The CDR3 DNA follows: TGTGCCAGCAGCTCCCTTAACGGTGAGCAGTTCTTC. As protein: CASSSLNGEQFF.

The table lists this clonotype with many counts. This chain uses TRBV24-1 with TRBJ2-1; D perhaps matches TRBD2 (6 bases). Trimming shortened V by 0 bases and J by 0 bases, and 8 bases separated the two germline ends. CDR3 length equals 16 residues. CDR1 and CDR2 (germline): KGHDR, SFDVKD. The CDR3 loop reads CATSDLGGGSYNEQFF. DNA for the CDR3: TGTGCCACCAGTGATTTGGGGGGAGGCTCCTACAATGAGCAGTTCTTC.

This clonotype was recorded many times. The chain couples TRBV7-8 to TRBJ2-1, with 7 bases matching TRBD2. There are 17 residues in the CDR3. J lost 2 bases, V lost 1 base, and 8 bases had no gene match. Looked up from germline, CDR1 is SGHVS and CDR2 is FQNEAQ. CDR3 in DNA: TGTGCCAGCAGCTTAGGGCGGCTAGCGGCGCCCTACAATGAGCAGTTCTTC. It encodes CASSLGRLAAPYNEQFF. The variable domain in full, with the rest retrieved from reference TRBV7-8 and TRBJ2-1, is GAGVSQSPRYKVAKRGQDVALRCDPISGHVSLFWYQQALGQGPEFLTYFQNEAQLDKSGLPSDRFFAERPEGSVSTLKIQRTQQEDSAVYLCASSLGRLAAPYNEQFFGPGTRLTVL.

This clonotype was seen many times. The CDR3 DNA follows: TGCGCCAGCAGCCCGGGGAAGAACACCGGGGAGCTGTTTTTT. Translated: CASSPGKNTGELFF. The genes are TRBV5-1 and TRBJ2-2, with D perhaps matching TRBD2 (5 bases). Germline V gene data show CDR1 as SGHRS and CDR2 as YFSETQ. The CDR3 totals 14 residues. Trimming pared 4 bases from V and 1 base from J, leaving 8 bases between.

This clonotype occurred a few times. The V gene is TRBV9, the J gene TRBJ2-5; TRBD2 agrees at 8 bases. CDR1 is SGDLS, CDR2 YYNGEE, per germline. The CDR3 runs 16 residues. Trimming cost V 3 bases and J 2 bases; bases outside gene matches: 9. CDR3 sequence (DNA): TGTGCCAGCAGCGCGCGACCCGGGAGGGGACAAGAGACCCAGTACTTC. As protein: CASSARPGRGQETQYF.

The sample holds a few counts of this clonotype. V is TRBV6-1 and J is TRBJ2-5; TRBD2 might be the D (6 bases). The germline CDR1 and CDR2 sequences are MNHNS and SASEGT. The CDR3 has 14 amino acids. Trimming pared 7 bases from V and 0 bases from J, leaving 12 bases between. The CDR3 region is CASTAGPHQETQYF. Here the CDR3 DNA reads TGTGCCAGCACGGCGGGACCCCACCAAGAGACCCAGTACTTC.

This clonotype was seen at least ten times. This chain connects TRBV25-1 to TRBJ1-5; a weak D match, TRBD1 (6 bases). The CDR3 is 14 amino acids. Deletions cut 7 bases from V and 7 bases from J, with 17 bases between. Per germline, CDR1 MGHDK and CDR2 SYGVNS. In DNA form, the CDR3 reads TGTGCCAGCAACCACTCGCCAGGGGACCAGCCCCAGCATTTT. It is translated as CASNHSPGDQPQHF. Full variable domain (missing parts from reference TRBV25-1 and TRBJ1-5): EADIYQTPRYLVIGTGKKITLECSQTMGHDKMYWYQQDPGMELHLIHYSYGVNSTEKGDLSSESTVSRIRTEHFPLTLESARPSHTSQYLCASNHSPGDQPQHFGDGTRLSIL.

V and J are TRBV6-6 and TRBJ2-1, with D possibly matching TRBD2 (6 bases). Germline loops: CDR1 MNHNY, CDR2 SVGAGI (reference sequence). CDR3 size: 12 residues. Trimming took 7 bases from V and 8 from J, leaving 12 bases between them. The DNA of the CDR3 is TGTGCCAGCAAATTATGGGAGGATGAGCAGTTCTTC. This gives the protein CASKLWEDEQFF.

This clonotype was counted at least ten times. This rearrangement joins TRBV5-6 to TRBJ1-2; 9 bases line up with TRBD1. Trimming cost V 2 bases and J 7 bases; bases outside gene matches: 3. Germline V lookup: CDR1 SGHDT, CDR2 YYEEEE. The CDR3 runs 13 residues. The CDR3 spells CASSLRTGVGYTF. The CDR3 coding sequence is TGTGCCAGCAGCTTAAGGACAGGGGTTGGCTACACCTTC.

Many counts were recorded for this clonotype. This sequence joins TRBV6-6 and TRBJ1-3, with D unclear. V lost 2 bases to trimming and J lost 9 bases, with 14 bases between them. The length of the CDR3 is 14 residues. The germline V gene has CDR1 MNHNY and CDR2 SVGAGI (reference sequence). The CDR3 here is CASSYPHEEGTIYF. The CDR3 DNA reads as TGTGCCAGCAGTTACCCCCACGAAGAGGGCACCATATATTTT.

Of note for this clonotype: A much larger clone differs by one base, so this may be a read error. The CDR3 sequence: CASSLAGASAYSEQFF. DNA of the CDR3: TGCGCCAGCAGCTTGGCTGGGGCCAGCGCCTACAGTGAGCAGTTCTTC. The chain employs TRBV5-1 and TRBJ2-1; TRBD1 is a possible D gene (5 bases). Germline V gene lookup returns CDR1 SGHRS and CDR2 YFSETQ. CDR3 length equals 16 residues.

The sample holds a few counts of this clonotype. The chain has TRBV20-1 and TRBJ2-4, with no clear D. CDR3 size: 15 residues. Trimming left V 1 base short and J 3 bases short, with 13 bases between. CDR1 and CDR2 from the germline V gene are DFQATT and SNEGSKA (reference sequence). DNA for the CDR3: TGCAGTGCTAGAGCCGGCGGTTGGGGCAAAAACATTCAGTACTTC. Its translation: CSARAGGWGKNIQYF.